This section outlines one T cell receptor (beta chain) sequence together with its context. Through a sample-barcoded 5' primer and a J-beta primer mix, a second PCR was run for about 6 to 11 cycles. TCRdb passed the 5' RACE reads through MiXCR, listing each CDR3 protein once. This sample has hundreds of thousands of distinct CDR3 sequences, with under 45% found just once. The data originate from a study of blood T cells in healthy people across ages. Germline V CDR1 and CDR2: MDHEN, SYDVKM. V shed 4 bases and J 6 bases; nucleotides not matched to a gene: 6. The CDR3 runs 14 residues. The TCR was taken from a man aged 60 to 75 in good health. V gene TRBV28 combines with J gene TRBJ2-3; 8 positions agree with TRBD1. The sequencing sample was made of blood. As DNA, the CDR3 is TGTGCCAGCAGTTGGGCAGGGGGCCCTGATACGCAGTATTTT. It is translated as CASSWAGGPDTQYF.